This TCR beta chain was documented in a study of cytomegalovirus exposure and HLA in healthy donors. On the study more broadly: Among roughly 180 million T cells, an earlier analysis found 120 million or so unique TCR beta sequences.

PCR used 60 Vbeta primers and 13 Jbeta primers. Assay: immunoSEQ multiplex PCR; the TCRdb copy retains only in-frame clones and omits some. Among around 190,000 clones, approximately 86% were seen once, and the ten largest hold more than 1.5%. This CDR3 has 17 amino acids. J lost 6 bases, V lost 2 bases, and 10 bases had no gene match. Per the germline V gene, CDR1 is MRHNA and CDR2 is SNTAGT. Regarding the study as a whole: A later analysis found that most CMV-associated TCR beta chains appeared HLA-restricted. Reports indicated that the classifier achieved high specificity and sensitivity in diagnosing cytomegalovirus status.

As for this clone: The antigen remains undetermined.

The chain carries TRBV6-4 and TRBJ2-3, with 11 bases fitting TRBD2. The sequenced material came from PBMCs. The clonotype comes from a woman between 18 and 30 years old in good health and CMV-seronegative. The CDR3 nucleotides are TGTGCCAGCAGTGACCAACCTACTAGCGGGAGCGGCGATACGCAGTATTTT. This sequence encodes CASSDQPTSGSGDTQYF.